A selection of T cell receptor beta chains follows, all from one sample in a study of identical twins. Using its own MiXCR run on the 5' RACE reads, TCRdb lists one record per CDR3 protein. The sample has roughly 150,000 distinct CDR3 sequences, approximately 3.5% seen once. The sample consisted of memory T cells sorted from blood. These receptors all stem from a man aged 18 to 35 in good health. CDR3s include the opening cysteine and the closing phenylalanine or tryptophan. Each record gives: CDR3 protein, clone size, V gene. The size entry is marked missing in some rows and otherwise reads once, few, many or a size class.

cdr3_aa: CASSIGTANYEQYF
clone_size: many
v_call: TRBV9

cdr3_aa: CASSSRKGDEKLFF
clone_size: few
v_call: TRBV5-4

cdr3_aa: CASSLAAANQPQHF
clone_size: NA
v_call: TRBV5-5

cdr3_aa: CASSSSSSTDTQYF
clone_size: many
v_call: TRBV7-9

cdr3_aa: CASSLSVARMNTGELFF
clone_size: many
v_call: TRBV5-5

cdr3_aa: CASSFGQFTGELFF
clone_size: many
v_call: TRBV12-3/TRBV12-4

cdr3_aa: CASSLMSGTSRSDTQYF
clone_size: many
v_call: TRBV3-1

cdr3_aa: CASSPLRTGELFF
clone_size: many
v_call: TRBV11-3

cdr3_aa: CASSSADIGNTIYF
clone_size: many
v_call: TRBV5-1

cdr3_aa: CASGYLGTALQDEQYF
clone_size: many
v_call: TRBV2

cdr3_aa: CASSPRQGNTGELFF
clone_size: many
v_call: TRBV6-2/TRBV6-3

cdr3_aa: CASSALTGGYEQYF
clone_size: many
v_call: TRBV28

cdr3_aa: CSVEFRGTDTQYF
clone_size: many
v_call: TRBV29-1

cdr3_aa: CASSYGTGGIIQYF
clone_size: many
v_call: TRBV6-5